The rows below give T cell receptor beta chains drawn from one sample of a study of blood T cells in healthy people across ages. Each CDR3 protein gets one entry after TCRdb re-called the 5' RACE reads with MiXCR. Of approximately 690,000 distinct CDR3 sequences listed, roughly three fifths are singletons. The material sequenced was blood. These receptors originate from a man aged 55-75 years in good health. Both conserved end residues are part of each CDR3. A D gene is named only where the DNA matches it firmly. Clone size is not always given. Where it is, it says once, few, many or a class for expanded clones.

clone size: -; J gene: TRBJ2-3; V gene: TRBV27; D gene: TRBD1; CDR3 DNA: TGTGCCAGCAGCCTTAAGGGGATGGGCAGGGGGCTCCTCATATCCACAGATACGCAGTATTTT; CDR3 protein: CASSLKGMGRGLLISTDTQYF
clone size: -; J gene: TRBJ1-2; V gene: TRBV5-5; D gene: -; CDR3 DNA: TGTGCCAGCAGCTTGCGACAGTCTGGGGGCGGCTACACCTTC; CDR3 protein: CASSLRQSGGGYTF
clone size: -; J gene: TRBJ2-2; V gene: TRBV20-1; D gene: -; CDR3 DNA: TGCAGTGCTACCCGACCCGGGGCTGGGGAGCTGTTTTTT; CDR3 protein: CSATRPGAGELFF
clone size: -; J gene: TRBJ1-5; V gene: TRBV29-1; D gene: TRBD1; CDR3 DNA: TGCAGCGTTGTCGGCACAGGGGCTAATCAGCCCCAGCATTTT; CDR3 protein: CSVVGTGANQPQHF
clone size: -; J gene: TRBJ2-5; V gene: TRBV5-1; D gene: TRBD1; CDR3 DNA: TGCGCCAGCAGCTCGACGACAGGGGGGCTTGAGACCCAGTACTTC; CDR3 protein: CASSSTTGGLETQYF
clone size: -; J gene: TRBJ1-6; V gene: TRBV6-6; D gene: -; CDR3 DNA: TGTGCCAGCAGTTCCATAGGACAAGATAATTCACCCCTCCACTTT; CDR3 protein: CASSSIGQDNSPLHF
clone size: -; J gene: TRBJ1-2; V gene: TRBV18; D gene: -; CDR3 DNA: TGTGCCAGCTCACCACGGACAGCAGATTCCTCCTATGACTACACCTTC; CDR3 protein: CASSPRTADSSYDYTF
clone size: -; J gene: TRBJ2-7; V gene: TRBV29-1; D gene: -; CDR3 DNA: TGCAGCGTTCGGGGCGGGACCTCCTACGAGCAGTACTTC; CDR3 protein: CSVRGGTSYEQYF
clone size: -; J gene: TRBJ2-1; V gene: TRBV7-2; D gene: TRBD1; CDR3 DNA: TGTGCCAGCAGCTTAGCCGGGACAGGGTACTACAATGAGCAGTTCTTC; CDR3 protein: CASSLAGTGYYNEQFF
clone size: -; J gene: TRBJ2-5; V gene: TRBV7-8; D gene: TRBD1; CDR3 DNA: TGTGCCAGCAGCCAGGGACAGGGGACCCAGTACTTC; CDR3 protein: CASSQGQGTQYF
clone size: once; J gene: TRBJ2-4; V gene: TRBV2; D gene: -; CDR3 DNA: TGTGCCACATCTTACGGGGCAAGCGGCCCGGAAAACGTTCAGTACTTC; CDR3 protein: CATSYGASGPENVQYF
clone size: -; J gene: TRBJ1-4; V gene: TRBV2; D gene: -; CDR3 DNA: TGTGCCAGCAAGGTGGGGTATGAAAAACTGTTTTTT; CDR3 protein: CASKVGYEKLFF
clone size: -; J gene: TRBJ1-1; V gene: TRBV28; D gene: -; CDR3 DNA: TGTGCCAGCACTCGACGGCCCTCGCCACACACTGAAGCTTTCTTT; CDR3 protein: CASTRRPSPHTEAFF
clone size: few; J gene: TRBJ2-3; V gene: TRBV7-2; D gene: TRBD2; CDR3 DNA: TGTGCCAGCAGCCTTCTAGCGGAGCGCACAGATACGCAGTATTTT; CDR3 protein: CASSLLAERTDTQYF
clone size: -; J gene: TRBJ2-7; V gene: TRBV2; D gene: -; CDR3 DNA: TGTGCCAGCGGGGGTGGGGGCTCCTACGAGCAGTACTTC; CDR3 protein: CASGGGGSYEQYF
clone size: few; J gene: TRBJ2-5; V gene: TRBV6-6; D gene: TRBD1; CDR3 DNA: TGTGCCAGCAAGGACAGGGCGACCCAAGAGACCCAGTACTTC; CDR3 protein: CASKDRATQETQYF
clone size: -; J gene: TRBJ1-6; V gene: TRBV5-1; D gene: TRBD1; CDR3 DNA: TGCGCCAGCAGCACCATGACAGGGGGTGGTTCACCCCTCCACTTT; CDR3 protein: CASSTMTGGGSPLHF
clone size: -; J gene: TRBJ2-7; V gene: TRBV7-9; D gene: -; CDR3 DNA: TGTGCCAGCAGCTTATGGGCAGGGAACTCCTACGAGCAGTACTTC; CDR3 protein: CASSLWAGNSYEQYF
clone size: -; J gene: TRBJ2-4; V gene: TRBV9; D gene: -; CDR3 DNA: TGTGCCAGCAGCCCCCGCCCTCTTGACCGGTGGGTAGCCAAAAACATTCAGTACTTC; CDR3 protein: CASSPRPLDRWVAKNIQYF
clone size: -; J gene: TRBJ2-1; V gene: TRBV29-1; D gene: -; CDR3 DNA: TGCAGCGCGCAACAGGGCTGGGAGACCCAGTTCTTC; CDR3 protein: CSAQQGWETQFF
clone size: once; J gene: TRBJ1-1; V gene: TRBV19; D gene: -; CDR3 DNA: TGTGCCAGTAGCGAGAGATCAGGGAGGAACACTGAAGCTTTCTTT; CDR3 protein: CASSERSGRNTEAFF
clone size: -; J gene: TRBJ2-7; V gene: TRBV5-1; D gene: TRBD1; CDR3 DNA: TGCGCCAGCAGCTTGACACAGGGGTACAATGAGCAGTACTTC; CDR3 protein: CASSLTQGYNEQYF
clone size: -; J gene: TRBJ2-1; V gene: TRBV29-1; D gene: -; CDR3 DNA: TGCAGCGAAGGGGCAGGGGACAATGAGCAGTTCTTC; CDR3 protein: CSEGAGDNEQFF
clone size: -; J gene: TRBJ2-6; V gene: TRBV7-8; D gene: -; CDR3 DNA: TGTGCCAGCAGCTCCAGGGGAACCCTCTATACTGGGGCCAACGTCCTGACTTTC; CDR3 protein: CASSSRGTLYTGANVLTF
clone size: few; J gene: TRBJ2-1; V gene: TRBV6-8; D gene: TRBD2; CDR3 DNA: TGTGCCAGCCGCCGGGTAAAGCGGGGCCCCATTTATGAGCAGTTCTTC; CDR3 protein: CASRRVKRGPIYEQFF
clone size: -; J gene: TRBJ1-1; V gene: TRBV5-5; D gene: TRBD1; CDR3 DNA: TGTGCCAGCAGCGCTACACAGGGGGGAACTGAAGCTTTCTTT; CDR3 protein: CASSATQGGTEAFF
clone size: -; J gene: TRBJ2-3; V gene: TRBV6-5; D gene: -; CDR3 DNA: TGTGCCAGCAGTTACTCGATGGGCGGGGGCCGGGGCACAGATACGCAGTATTTT; CDR3 protein: CASSYSMGGGRGTDTQYF
clone size: many; J gene: TRBJ2-3; V gene: TRBV7-2; D gene: -; CDR3 DNA: TGTGCCAGCAGCACGACTAGCACAGATACGCAGTATTTT; CDR3 protein: CASSTTSTDTQYF
clone size: -; J gene: TRBJ2-1; V gene: TRBV14; D gene: -; CDR3 DNA: TGTGCCAGCAGCCAAGATCGGAGGGCTAGCTCCTACAATGAGCAGTTCTTC; CDR3 protein: CASSQDRRASSYNEQFF
clone size: few; J gene: TRBJ2-1; V gene: TRBV29-1; D gene: -; CDR3 DNA: TGCAGCGTTGAAGCGGGCCCAGACTACAATGAGCAGTTCTTC; CDR3 protein: CSVEAGPDYNEQFF
clone size: -; J gene: TRBJ1-1; V gene: TRBV28; D gene: -; CDR3 DNA: TGTGCCAGCAGTTTACTGGGGAAGGGGACTGAAGCTTTCTTT; CDR3 protein: CASSLLGKGTEAFF
clone size: -; J gene: TRBJ2-5; V gene: TRBV12-3/TRBV12-4; D gene: TRBD2; CDR3 DNA: TGTGCCAGCAGTCCCAGACTAGCGGGGGGCCTGGAGACCCAGTACTTC; CDR3 protein: CASSPRLAGGLETQYF
clone size: -; J gene: TRBJ2-1; V gene: TRBV7-8; D gene: -; CDR3 DNA: TGTGCCAGCAGCTTAAGGGGTTTGACAGGAACCTACCTAACCAATGAGCAGTTCTTC; CDR3 protein: CASSLRGLTGTYLTNEQFF
clone size: -; J gene: TRBJ2-7; V gene: TRBV20-1; D gene: -; CDR3 DNA: TGCAGTGCAGGAGTCCGGAGAACCACCTACGAGCAGTACTTC; CDR3 protein: CSAGVRRTTYEQYF
clone size: few; J gene: TRBJ1-2; V gene: TRBV7-9; D gene: -; CDR3 DNA: TGTGCCAGCAGCCCCACTAGGGTGACTAACTATGGCTACACCTTC; CDR3 protein: CASSPTRVTNYGYTF
clone size: -; J gene: TRBJ2-4; V gene: TRBV20-1; D gene: -; CDR3 DNA: TGCAGTGCTCGCGACAATCTTTTCAACATTCAGTACTTC; CDR3 protein: CSARDNLFNIQYF
clone size: -; J gene: TRBJ1-5; V gene: TRBV20-1; D gene: TRBD1; CDR3 DNA: TGCAGTGCCCAGGGGACAGGGGCGGGCGGCAATCAGCCCCAGCATTTT; CDR3 protein: CSAQGTGAGGNQPQHF
clone size: -; J gene: TRBJ2-1; V gene: TRBV4-1; D gene: -; CDR3 DNA: TGCGCCAGCAGCCAGGGCGACAATGAGCAGTTCTTC; CDR3 protein: CASSQGDNEQFF
clone size: -; J gene: TRBJ2-4; V gene: TRBV7-2; D gene: TRBD2; CDR3 DNA: TGTGCCAGCAGCTACCCCGGTAGCGGGAGAAACATTCAGTACTTC; CDR3 protein: CASSYPGSGRNIQYF
clone size: once; J gene: TRBJ2-5; V gene: TRBV5-1; D gene: TRBD2; CDR3 DNA: TGCGCCAGCAGCGGCGGCTCGGGGGGACTAGAGACCCAGTACTTC; CDR3 protein: CASSGGSGGLETQYF
clone size: -; J gene: TRBJ2-1; V gene: TRBV9; D gene: -; CDR3 DNA: TGTGCCAGCAGCGTAGGAAGAGTGTCTACCTACAATGAGCAGTTCTTC; CDR3 protein: CASSVGRVSTYNEQFF
clone size: -; J gene: TRBJ2-1; V gene: TRBV12-3/TRBV12-4; D gene: -; CDR3 DNA: TGTGCCAGCAGTTTACGTAAGGGGGTACCTCAAGAGACCCAGTTCTTC; CDR3 protein: CASSLRKGVPQETQFF
clone size: -; J gene: TRBJ2-5; V gene: TRBV12-5; D gene: -; CDR3 DNA: TGTGCTAGTGGTTTGGGTCACGTCCCAGAGACCCAGTACTTC; CDR3 protein: CASGLGHVPETQYF
clone size: -; J gene: TRBJ1-2; V gene: TRBV15; D gene: -; CDR3 DNA: TGTGCCACCAGCAGAGATCGGGGCAGGAACTATGGCTACACCTTC; CDR3 protein: CATSRDRGRNYGYTF
clone size: few; J gene: TRBJ1-1; V gene: TRBV19; D gene: -; CDR3 DNA: TGTGCCAGTAGTCGGACGGCGAACACTGAAGCTTTCTTT; CDR3 protein: CASSRTANTEAFF
clone size: -; J gene: TRBJ2-3; V gene: TRBV12-3/TRBV12-4; D gene: -; CDR3 DNA: TGTGCCAGCAGAGGGGCACAGGGCAATACAGATACGCAGTATTTT; CDR3 protein: CASRGAQGNTDTQYF
clone size: -; J gene: TRBJ2-5; V gene: TRBV9; D gene: -; CDR3 DNA: TGTGCCAGCAGCGTAGGGGACAATGAGCAGTACTTC; CDR3 protein: CASSVGDNEQYF
clone size: few; J gene: TRBJ2-5; V gene: TRBV9; D gene: -; CDR3 DNA: TGTGCCAGCAGCGTAGGGACGGGGGGCATAGTAGAGACCCAGTACTTC; CDR3 protein: CASSVGTGGIVETQYF
clone size: -; J gene: TRBJ2-6; V gene: TRBV12-3/TRBV12-4; D gene: -; CDR3 DNA: TGTGCCAGCAGTTTTCTCGGGGCCACTGGGGCCAACGTCCTGACTTTC; CDR3 protein: CASSFLGATGANVLTF
clone size: -; J gene: TRBJ2-1; V gene: TRBV5-1; D gene: TRBD2; CDR3 DNA: TGCGCCAGCAGCTTGGAAGCGGGGGGGCTAGGGAATGAGCAGTTCTTC; CDR3 protein: CASSLEAGGLGNEQFF
clone size: few; J gene: TRBJ2-5; V gene: TRBV20-1; D gene: -; CDR3 DNA: TGCAGTGCTAGAGGGGGGACCCGAGGACAAGAGACCCAGTACTTC; CDR3 protein: CSARGGTRGQETQYF